This passage covers 29 T cell receptor beta chains from one sample sequenced in a study of radiation and T cells in renal cell carcinoma. The method was immunoSEQ multiplex PCR; TCRdb's version includes in-frame clones alone and lacks a portion of them. The sample carries tens of thousands of clones, approximately 86% recorded once. As for time point: blood 2 weeks post-SBRT. As for treatment: 15 Gy SBRT to primary tumor, nephrectomy 4 weeks later. Source: blood, taken from a patient whose treatment included radiotherapy and nephrectomy. All receptors derive from a woman aged 50 to 60 with renal cell carcinoma.

V usage is TRBV5-1 and J usage is TRBJ2-3; no clear D gene. V was shortened by 3 bases and J by 5 bases, with 13 bases between the two germline ends. Germline V gene data show CDR1 as SGHRS and CDR2 as YFSETQ. The CDR3 is made up of 14 amino acids. For the CDR3, the DNA is TGCGCCAGCAGCTCCACATACGTTTTAGATACGCAGTATTTT. Translated: CASSSTYVLDTQYF.

This sequence joins TRBV6-5 and TRBJ2-7; 9 positions match TRBD2. The CDR3 consists of 16 residues. From germline, CDR1 is MNHEY and CDR2 SVGAGI. J was trimmed by 2 bases and V by 4 bases; bases with no gene match: 9. Written as DNA, the CDR3 is TGTGCCAGCAGTTCCATCCGCGGGAGGGCCCCCTACGAGCAGTACTTC. Protein sequence: CASSSIRGRAPYEQYF.

This chain uses TRBV27 with TRBJ2-6; no definite D call. CDR1 and CDR2 (germline): MNHEY, SMNVEV (reference sequence). This CDR3 region has 15 residues. Trimming took off 3 bases at V and 2 bases at J, with 8 bases between the two ends. The CDR3 DNA reads as TGTGCCAGCAGTTTCGAGCGACCTGGGGCCAACGTCCTGACTTTC. Its translation is CASSFERPGANVLTF.

The chain combines TRBV28 with TRBJ1-2; TRBD1 matches at 7 bases. V gave up 2 bases and J gave up 4 bases; unmatched junction bases: 1. Per the germline V gene, CDR1 is MDHEN and CDR2 is SYDVKM. The CDR3 runs to 13 residues. The CDR3 reads CASSLEGAYGYTF. DNA for the CDR3: TGTGCCAGCAGTTTAGAGGGGGCCTATGGCTACACCTTC.

This sequence joins TRBV18 and TRBJ1-1; D gene ambiguous. This CDR3 spans 16 amino acids. The germline gives CDR1 KGHSH, CDR2 LQKENI. With 3 bases removed from V and 4 bases from J, the gap between germline ends came to 18 bases. The CDR3 here is CASSPNVGPEGTEAFF. The CDR3 nucleotides are TGTGCCAGCTCACCTAACGTGGGTCCGGAGGGCACTGAAGCTTTCTTT.

This rearrangement joins TRBV30 to TRBJ1-6; 8 bases line up with TRBD1. There are 13 residues in the CDR3. V lost 7 bases and J lost 5; bases outside the gene matches: 4. Germline V lookup: CDR1 GTSNPN, CDR2 SVGIG (reference sequence). The CDR3 is CASGQGNNSPLHF. The CDR3 region has the DNA TGTGCCTCTGGACAGGGTAATAATTCACCCCTCCACTTT.

V and J are TRBV28 and TRBJ2-7, with D uncertain. V lost 8 bases and J lost 2, with 10 bases in between. Per germline, CDR1 MDHEN and CDR2 SYDVKM. CDR3 length equals 12 residues. In nucleotides, the CDR3 is TGTGCCAGCCGCGTCGGACCCTACGAGCAGTACTTC. This gives the protein CASRVGPYEQYF.

The V gene is TRBV6-5, the J gene TRBJ2-1, with D perhaps matching TRBD1 (6 bases). The germline V gene has CDR1 MNHEY and CDR2 SVGAGI. The CDR3 consists of 15 residues. V lost 3 bases to trimming and J lost 5 bases, with 14 bases between them. CDR3 nucleotide sequence: TGTGCCAGCAGTTATTGGTTGGGGGCTAACAATGAGCAGTTCTTC. It encodes CASSYWLGANNEQFF.

This chain uses TRBV6-5 with TRBJ2-2; no definite D call. Germline-derived CDR1 and CDR2 are MNHEY and SVGAGI. V was trimmed by 0 bases and J by 4 bases, leaving 12 bases between them. This CDR3 contains 16 residues. CDR3 sequence (DNA): TGTGCCAGCAGTTACTCAGCAGGCCGAGTCACCGGGGAGCTGTTTTTT. Its translation: CASSYSAGRVTGELFF.

This chain joins TRBV29-1 and TRBJ1-2; possible D gene TRBD1, 6 bases. Trimming left V 3 bases short and J 4 bases short, with 12 bases between. Germline CDR1 reads SQVTM; CDR2 reads ANQGSEA. This CDR3 is built from 13 residues. This CDR3 is CSVETPGAYGYTF. The DNA of the CDR3 is TGCAGCGTTGAGACTCCGGGGGCCTATGGCTACACCTTC. The full variable domain, in which reference TRBV29-1 and TRBJ1-2 provide the parts outside the CDR3, is SAVISQKPSRDICQRGTSLTIQCQVDSQVTMMFWYRQQPGQSLTLIATANQGSEATYESGFVIDKFPISRPNLTFSTLTVSNMSPEDSSIYLCSVETPGAYGYTFGSGTRLTVV.

This clone was counted once. This chain connects TRBV30 to TRBJ2-5; no definite D call. Trimming shortened V by 2 bases and J by 5 bases, and 12 bases separated the two germline ends. In germline, CDR1 is GTSNPN, CDR2 SVGIG (reference sequence). The CDR3 has 13 amino acids. This chain's CDR3 is CAWSRTGAETQYF. The CDR3 bases are TGTGCCTGGAGTCGGACCGGAGCGGAGACCCAGTACTTC.

The V call is TRBV5-1, the J call TRBJ2-5; D not certain. CDR1 SGHRS and CDR2 YFSETQ come from the germline V gene. Trimming removed 2 bases at V and 3 bases at J, with 17 bases between. The CDR3 sequence is 16 residues long. The CDR3 protein is CASSFRPSAKEETQYF. The CDR3 DNA sequence: TGCGCCAGCAGCTTCAGGCCATCAGCGAAGGAAGAGACCCAGTACTTC.

The chain uses TRBV18 and TRBJ1-1, with 7 bases identical to TRBD1. Per the germline V gene, CDR1 is KGHSH and CDR2 is LQKENI. There are 17 residues in the CDR3. The junction had 13 bases not matched to a gene; V was cut back by 3 bases and J by 3 bases. The CDR3 DNA reads TGTGCCAGCTCACCTCGGGGCTTACAGGGGAGGGACACTGAAGCTTTCTTT. This sequence encodes CASSPRGLQGRDTEAFF.

The CDR3 region has the DNA TGTGCCAGCAGCGGAGGGGGGTCGGACATTCAGTACTTC. Amino acid sequence: CASSGGGSDIQYF. This chain joins TRBV13 and TRBJ2-4; D possibly uses TRBD1 or TRBD2 (6 bases each). This CDR3 is built from 13 residues. The V gene lost 5 bases and the J gene lost 8 bases, with 13 bases spanning the gap. CDR1 is PRHDT and CDR2 is FYEKMQ in the germline V gene (reference sequence). Full variable domain (missing parts from reference TRBV13 and TRBJ2-4): AAGVIQSPRHLIKEKRETATLKCYPIPRHDTVYWYQQGPGQDPQFLISFYEKMQSDKGSIPDRFSAQQFSDYHSELNMSSLELGDSALYFCASSGGGSDIQYFGAGTRLSVL.

This chain links TRBV11-2 with TRBJ2-7, with 7 bases lining up with TRBD2. Germline loops: CDR1 SGHAT, CDR2 FQNNGV. The CDR3 covers 18 residues. With 5 bases clipped from V and 5 bases from J, the junction kept 21 bases outside the gene matches. The CDR3 loop is CASSLTGRWRERLDEQYF. DNA for the CDR3: TGTGCCAGCAGCCTCACGGGTCGGTGGCGGGAGAGGTTGGACGAGCAGTACTTC.

This rearrangement joins TRBV5-1 to TRBJ1-5; D is perhaps TRBD1 (6 bases). Looked up from germline, CDR1 is SGHRS and CDR2 is YFSETQ. The CDR3 extends over 17 amino acids. Trimming cost V 0 bases and J 4 bases, with 17 bases left between them. CDR3 sequence: CASSLGGRSAGNQPQHF. Here the CDR3 DNA reads TGCGCCAGCAGCTTGGGGGGGCGGTCAGCGGGGAATCAGCCCCAGCATTTT.

The rearrangement joins TRBV9 to TRBJ2-3; possible D gene TRBD1, 6 bases. V was trimmed by 3 bases and J by 6 bases, leaving 8 bases between them. The CDR3 is 12 residues long. Germline loops: CDR1 SGDLS, CDR2 YYNGEE. CDR3 nucleotide sequence: TGTGCCAGCAGCGATACAGGGGATACGCAGTATTTT. Translation: CASSDTGDTQYF.

The CDR3 nucleotides are TGTGCCATCAGGCCCAGGTCAGAGGACGAGCAGTACTTC. It yields the protein CAIRPRSEDEQYF. The chain couples TRBV10-3 to TRBJ2-7; D ambiguous. Trimming removed 6 bases at V and 5 bases at J, with 14 bases between. This CDR3 has 13 residues. CDR1 and CDR2 from the germline V gene are ENHRY and SYGVKD.

The V gene is TRBV21-1, the J gene TRBJ1-2. TRBV21-1 is a listed pseudogene. This CDR3 spans 16 amino acids. The CDR3 reads CASSPGGSEASYGYTF. The CDR3, as DNA: TGTGCCAGCAGTCCCGGGGGCAGCGAGGCTTCCTATGGCTACACCTTC.

This chain joins TRBV19 and TRBJ1-1, with unresolved D. Trimming shortened V by 8 bases and J by 4 bases, and 14 bases separated the two germline ends. Germline-derived CDR1 and CDR2 are LNHDA and SQIVND (reference sequence). This CDR3 region has 13 residues. The CDR3 nucleotides read TGTGCCAGTCAGCCCGGACTTGGCACTGAAGCTTTCTTT. It is translated as CASQPGLGTEAFF.

In this sample, this clone turned up a few times. V is TRBV25-1 and J is TRBJ2-7, with 8 bases identical to TRBD2. The trim removed 4 bases at V and 3 bases at J, leaving 11 bases unmatched. The CDR3 extends over 16 amino acids. CDR1 MGHDK and CDR2 SYGVNS come from the germline V gene. The CDR3 nucleotides are TGTGCCAGCAGTGTAATTGGGCGGGGGGCCCTCTACGAGCAGTACTTC. This encodes CASSVIGRGALYEQYF.

The J gene is TRBJ1-4, the V gene TRBV7-9, with TRBD1 identical over 10 bases. V lost 4 bases, J lost 5 bases, and 4 bases stayed unmatched. CDR3 length: 15 amino acids. Germline lookup yields CDR1 SEHNR and CDR2 FQNEAQ (reference sequence). CDR3 nucleotide sequence: TGTGCCAGCAGCTCCGGGGACAGGGGCAATGAAAAACTGTTTTTT. It encodes CASSSGDRGNEKLFF.

The V and J genes are TRBV19 and TRBJ1-5, with D possibly TRBD1 on 5 matching bases. Germline assignment: CDR1 LNHDA and CDR2 SQIVND (reference sequence). The CDR3 sequence is 15 residues long. Trimming removed 4 bases at V and 2 bases at J, with 12 bases between. CDR3 protein: CASSKRRDGNQPQHF. CDR3 nucleotides: TGTGCCAGTAGTAAGCGCAGGGACGGCAATCAGCCCCAGCATTTT.

CDR3 protein: CASSAQGRINYGYTF. CDR3 in DNA: TGTGCCAGCAGCGCCCAGGGACGGATTAACTATGGCTACACCTTC. The chain is built from TRBV5-4 and TRBJ1-2, with TRBD1 as a possible D gene (5 bases). CDR1 SGHNT and CDR2 YYREEE come from the germline V gene (reference sequence). V lost 4 bases, J lost 1 base, and 14 bases lay in between. The CDR3 has 15 residues.

The chain combines TRBV19 with TRBJ1-1, with D perhaps TRBD1 (6 bases). V lost 4 bases and J 4 bases, leaving 13 bases between the germline ends. The length of the CDR3 is 14 residues. Germline V lookup: CDR1 LNHDA, CDR2 SQIVND (reference sequence). CDR3 coding DNA: TGTGCCAGTAGTAAAGTCGTGGGGGCCACTGAAGCTTTCTTT. Translating it yields CASSKVVGATEAFF.

The chain employs TRBV6-6 and TRBJ2-2, with 11 bases identical to TRBD2. V was pared by 6 bases and J by 7 bases, with 7 bases of the junction left unmatched. This CDR3 is built from 15 residues. Germline CDR1 reads MNHNY; CDR2 reads SVGAGI (reference sequence). The CDR3: CASRTSGSIFGELFF. The CDR3 DNA follows: TGTGCCAGCAGAACTAGCGGGAGTATCTTCGGGGAGCTGTTTTTT.

The count of this clone is one. This rearrangement joins TRBV29-1 to TRBJ2-5, with D maybe TRBD2 (5 bases). The V end was cut by 7 bases, the J end by 5 bases, with 11 bases between. Per the germline V gene, CDR1 is SQVTM and CDR2 is ANQGSEA. The length of the CDR3 is 11 residues. The CDR3 sequence is CSGSSGETQYF. In DNA form, the CDR3 reads TGCAGCGGGTCGTCGGGGGAGACCCAGTACTTC.

V usage is TRBV27 and J usage is TRBJ2-5, with D perhaps TRBD1 (6 bases). V was clipped by 6 bases and J by 5 bases, with 16 bases between them. The CDR3 loop spans 14 amino acids. From germline, CDR1 is MNHEY and CDR2 SMNVEV (reference sequence). The CDR3 sequence: CASSDRFNGETQYF. The CDR3 nucleotides read TGTGCCAGCAGCGACAGGTTCAACGGCGAGACCCAGTACTTC.

This chain connects TRBV5-1 to TRBJ2-1; 12 bases fit TRBD2. The trim removed 4 bases at V and 7 bases at J, leaving 9 bases unmatched. The CDR3 is 16 amino acids. The germline V gene has CDR1 SGHRS and CDR2 YFSETQ. The CDR3 loop reads CASSQTSGGAQNEQFF. The CDR3 DNA is TGCGCCAGCAGCCAGACTAGCGGGGGAGCCCAAAATGAGCAGTTCTTC.